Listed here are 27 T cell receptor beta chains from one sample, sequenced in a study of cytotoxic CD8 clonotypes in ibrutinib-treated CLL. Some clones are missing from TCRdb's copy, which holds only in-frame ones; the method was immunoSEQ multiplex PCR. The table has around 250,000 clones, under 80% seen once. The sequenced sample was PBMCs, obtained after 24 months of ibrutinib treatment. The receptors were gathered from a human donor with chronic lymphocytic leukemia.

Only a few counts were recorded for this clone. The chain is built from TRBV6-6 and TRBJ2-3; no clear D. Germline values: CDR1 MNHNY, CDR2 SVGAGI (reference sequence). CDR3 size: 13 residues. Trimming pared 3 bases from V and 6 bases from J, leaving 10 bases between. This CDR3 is CASSYRVADTQYF. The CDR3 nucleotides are TGTGCCAGCAGTTATAGAGTTGCGGATACGCAGTATTTT.

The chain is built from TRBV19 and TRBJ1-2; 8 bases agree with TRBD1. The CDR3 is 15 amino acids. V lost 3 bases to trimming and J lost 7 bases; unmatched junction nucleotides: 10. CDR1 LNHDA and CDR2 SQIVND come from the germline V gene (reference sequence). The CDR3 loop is CASSIFSTGESGYTF. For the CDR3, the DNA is TGTGCCAGTAGTATTTTTTCGACAGGGGAGTCTGGCTACACCTTC.

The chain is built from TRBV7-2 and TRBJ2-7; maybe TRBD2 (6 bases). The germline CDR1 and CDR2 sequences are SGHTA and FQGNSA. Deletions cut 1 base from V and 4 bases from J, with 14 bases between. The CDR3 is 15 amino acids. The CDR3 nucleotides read TGTGCCAGCAGCTTAGGGTCTAGCGAGATTTACGAGCAGTACTTC. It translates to CASSLGSSEIYEQYF.

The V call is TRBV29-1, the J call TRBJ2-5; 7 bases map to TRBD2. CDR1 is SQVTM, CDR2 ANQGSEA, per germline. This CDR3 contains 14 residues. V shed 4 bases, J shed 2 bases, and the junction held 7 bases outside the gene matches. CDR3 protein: CSVGRRLAQETQYF. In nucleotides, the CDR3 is TGCAGCGTTGGGCGGCGACTAGCACAAGAGACCCAGTACTTC.

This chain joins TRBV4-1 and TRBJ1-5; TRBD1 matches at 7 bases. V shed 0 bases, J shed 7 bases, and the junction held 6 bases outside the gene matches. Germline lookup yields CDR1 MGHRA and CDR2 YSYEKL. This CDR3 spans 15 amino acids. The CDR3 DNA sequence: TGCGCCAGCAGCCAAGATTCGACAGGGAAGCAGCCCCAGCATTTT. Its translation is CASSQDSTGKQPQHF.

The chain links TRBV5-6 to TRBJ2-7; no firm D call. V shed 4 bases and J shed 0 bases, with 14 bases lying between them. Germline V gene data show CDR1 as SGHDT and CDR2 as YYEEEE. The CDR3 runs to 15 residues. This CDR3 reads CASSMWTESSYEQYF. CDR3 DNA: TGTGCCAGCAGCATGTGGACGGAGAGCTCCTACGAGCAGTACTTC.

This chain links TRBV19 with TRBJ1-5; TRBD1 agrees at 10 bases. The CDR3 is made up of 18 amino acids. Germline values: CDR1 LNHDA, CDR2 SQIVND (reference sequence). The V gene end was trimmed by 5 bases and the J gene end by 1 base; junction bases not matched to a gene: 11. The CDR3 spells CASSDSGTGVQSNQPQHF. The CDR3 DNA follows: TGTGCCAGTAGTGATTCCGGGACAGGGGTCCAAAGCAATCAGCCCCAGCATTTT.

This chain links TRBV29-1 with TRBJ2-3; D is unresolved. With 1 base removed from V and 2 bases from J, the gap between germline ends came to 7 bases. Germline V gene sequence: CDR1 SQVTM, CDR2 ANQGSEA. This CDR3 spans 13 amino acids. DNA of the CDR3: TGCAGCGTTGAAGCCAGACCCACAGATACGCAGTATTTT. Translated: CSVEARPTDTQYF.

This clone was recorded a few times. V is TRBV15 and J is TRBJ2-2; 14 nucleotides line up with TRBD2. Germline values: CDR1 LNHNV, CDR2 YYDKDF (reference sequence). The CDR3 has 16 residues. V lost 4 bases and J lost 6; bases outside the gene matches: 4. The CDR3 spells CATSNGLAGGAGELFF. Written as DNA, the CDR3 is TGTGCCACCAGCAATGGACTAGCGGGAGGTGCCGGGGAGCTGTTTTTT.

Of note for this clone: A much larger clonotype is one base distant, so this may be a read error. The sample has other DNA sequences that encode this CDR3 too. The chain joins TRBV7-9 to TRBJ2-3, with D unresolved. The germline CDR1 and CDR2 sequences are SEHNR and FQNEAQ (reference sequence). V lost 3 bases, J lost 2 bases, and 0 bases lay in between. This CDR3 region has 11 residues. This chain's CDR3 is CASSFTDTQYF. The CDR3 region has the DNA TGTGCCAGCAGCTTCACAGATACGCAGTATTTT. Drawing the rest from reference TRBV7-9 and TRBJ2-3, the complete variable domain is DTGVSQNPRHKITKRGQNVTFRCDPISEHNRLYWYRQTLGQGPEFLTYFQNEAQLEKSRLLSDRFSAERPKGSFSTLEIQRTEQGDSAMYLCASSFTDTQYFGPGTRLTVL.

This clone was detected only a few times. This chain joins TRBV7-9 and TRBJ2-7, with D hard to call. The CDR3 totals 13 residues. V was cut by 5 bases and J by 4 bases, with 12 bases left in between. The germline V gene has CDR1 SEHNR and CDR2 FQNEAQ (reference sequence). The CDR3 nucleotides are TGTGCCAGCAGCCCAACGGACGGATACGAGCAGTACTTC. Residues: CASSPTDGYEQYF.

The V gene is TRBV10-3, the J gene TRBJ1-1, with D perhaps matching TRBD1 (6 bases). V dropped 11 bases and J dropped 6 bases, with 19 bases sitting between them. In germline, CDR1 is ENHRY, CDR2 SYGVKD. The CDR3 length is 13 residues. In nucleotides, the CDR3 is TGTGCCTCAGGGTCAGGGGTCTTCGCTGAAGCTTTCTTT. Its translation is CASGSGVFAEAFF.

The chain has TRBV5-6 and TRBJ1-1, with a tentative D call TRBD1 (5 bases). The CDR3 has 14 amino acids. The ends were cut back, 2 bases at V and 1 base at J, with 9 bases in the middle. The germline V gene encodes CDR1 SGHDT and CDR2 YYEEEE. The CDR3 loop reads CASSFRQKNTEAFF. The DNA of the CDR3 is TGTGCCAGCAGCTTCCGACAGAAGAACACTGAAGCTTTCTTT.

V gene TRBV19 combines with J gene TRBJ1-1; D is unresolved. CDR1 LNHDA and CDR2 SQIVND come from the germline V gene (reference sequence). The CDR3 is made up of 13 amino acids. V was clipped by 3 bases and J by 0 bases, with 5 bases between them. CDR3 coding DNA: TGTGCCAGTAGTATTACTCTGAACACTGAAGCTTTCTTT. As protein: CASSITLNTEAFF.

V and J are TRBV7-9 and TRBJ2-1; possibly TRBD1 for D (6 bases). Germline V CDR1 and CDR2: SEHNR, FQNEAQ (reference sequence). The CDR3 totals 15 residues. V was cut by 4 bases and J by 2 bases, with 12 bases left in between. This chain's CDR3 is CASSWERGTYNEQFF. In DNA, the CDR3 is TGTGCCAGCAGCTGGGAGAGGGGGACCTACAATGAGCAGTTCTTC.

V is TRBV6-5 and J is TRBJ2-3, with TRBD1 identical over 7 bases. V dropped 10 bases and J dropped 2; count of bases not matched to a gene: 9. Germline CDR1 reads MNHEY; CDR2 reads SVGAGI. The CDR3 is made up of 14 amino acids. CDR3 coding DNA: TGTGCCACCGGAATCAGGGGGACCACAGATACGCAGTATTTT. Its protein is CATGIRGTTDTQYF.

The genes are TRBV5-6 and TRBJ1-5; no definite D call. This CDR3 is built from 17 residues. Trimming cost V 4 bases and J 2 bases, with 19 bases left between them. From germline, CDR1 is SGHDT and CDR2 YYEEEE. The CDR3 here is CASSLNRGEVGNQPQHF. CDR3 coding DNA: TGTGCCAGCAGCCTTAACCGTGGGGAGGTGGGCAATCAGCCCCAGCATTTT.

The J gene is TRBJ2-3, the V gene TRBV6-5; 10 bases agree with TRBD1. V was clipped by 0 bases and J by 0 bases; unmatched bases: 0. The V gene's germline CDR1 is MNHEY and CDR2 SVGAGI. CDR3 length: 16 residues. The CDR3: CASSYSGQGSTDTQYF. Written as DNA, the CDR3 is TGTGCCAGCAGTTACTCGGGACAGGGGAGCACAGATACGCAGTATTTT.

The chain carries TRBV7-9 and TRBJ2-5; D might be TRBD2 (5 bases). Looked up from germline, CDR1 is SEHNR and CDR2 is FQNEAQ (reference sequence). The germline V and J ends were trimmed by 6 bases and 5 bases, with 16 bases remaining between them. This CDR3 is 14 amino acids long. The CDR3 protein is CASSPSRPGETQYF. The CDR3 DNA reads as TGTGCCAGCAGTCCGAGCCGGCCGGGGGAGACCCAGTACTTC.

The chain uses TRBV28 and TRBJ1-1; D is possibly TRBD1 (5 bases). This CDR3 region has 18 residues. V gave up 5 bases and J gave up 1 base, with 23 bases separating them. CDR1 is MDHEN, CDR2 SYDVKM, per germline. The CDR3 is CASSLRGPTRPGNTEAFF. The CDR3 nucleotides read TGTGCCAGCAGTCTCCGGGGCCCGACCCGCCCCGGGAACACTGAAGCTTTCTTT.

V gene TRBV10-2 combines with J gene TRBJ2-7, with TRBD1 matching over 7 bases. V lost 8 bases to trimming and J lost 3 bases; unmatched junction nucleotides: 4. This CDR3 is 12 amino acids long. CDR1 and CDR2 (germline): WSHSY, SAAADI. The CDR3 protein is CASGTDFYEQYF. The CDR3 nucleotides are TGCGCCAGCGGGACAGATTTCTACGAGCAGTACTTC.

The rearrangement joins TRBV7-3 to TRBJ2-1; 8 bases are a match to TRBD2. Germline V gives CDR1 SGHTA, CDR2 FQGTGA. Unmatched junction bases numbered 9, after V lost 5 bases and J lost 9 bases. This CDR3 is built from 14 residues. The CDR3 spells CASSVGLGLGEQFF. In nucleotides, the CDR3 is TGTGCCAGCAGCGTGGGACTAGGGCTGGGTGAGCAGTTCTTC.

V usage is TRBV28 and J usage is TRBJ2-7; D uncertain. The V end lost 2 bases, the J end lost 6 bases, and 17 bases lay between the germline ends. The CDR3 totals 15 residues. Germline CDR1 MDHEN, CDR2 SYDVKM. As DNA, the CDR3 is TGTGCCAGCAGTTTAGGGGATTCCCGACGCGGCGAGCAGTACTTC. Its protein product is CASSLGDSRRGEQYF. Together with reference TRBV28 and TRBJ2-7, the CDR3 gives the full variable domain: DVKVTQSSRYLVKRTGEKVFLECVQDMDHENMFWYRQDPGLGLRLIYFSYDVKMKEKGDIPEGYSVSREKKERFSLILESASTNQTSMYLCASSLGDSRRGEQYFGPGTRLTVT.

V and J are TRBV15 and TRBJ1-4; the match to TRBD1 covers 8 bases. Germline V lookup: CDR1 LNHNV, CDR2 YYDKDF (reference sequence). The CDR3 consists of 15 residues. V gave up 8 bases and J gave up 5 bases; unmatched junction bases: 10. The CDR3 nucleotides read TGTGCCACCGACACGGGACAGGCCCGAAATGAAAAACTGTTTTTT. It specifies CATDTGQARNEKLFF.

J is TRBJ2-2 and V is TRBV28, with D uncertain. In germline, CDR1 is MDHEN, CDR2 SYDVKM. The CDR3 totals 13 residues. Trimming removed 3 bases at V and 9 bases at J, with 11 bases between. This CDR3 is CASSFLGIRELFF. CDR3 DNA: TGTGCCAGCAGTTTCTTAGGAATCAGGGAGCTGTTTTTT.

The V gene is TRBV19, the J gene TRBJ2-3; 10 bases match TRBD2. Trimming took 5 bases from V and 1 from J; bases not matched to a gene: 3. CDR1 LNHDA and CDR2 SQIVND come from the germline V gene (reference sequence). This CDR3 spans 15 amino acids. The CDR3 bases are TGTGCCAGTAGTCGGACTAGCGGAGGCACAGATACGCAGTATTTT. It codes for CASSRTSGGTDTQYF.

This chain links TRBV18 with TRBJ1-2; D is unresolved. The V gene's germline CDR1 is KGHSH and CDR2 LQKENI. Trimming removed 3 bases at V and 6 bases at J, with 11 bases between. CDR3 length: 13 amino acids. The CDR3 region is CASSPRTLNGYTF. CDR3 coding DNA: TGTGCCAGCTCACCCCGGACCCTTAATGGCTACACCTTC. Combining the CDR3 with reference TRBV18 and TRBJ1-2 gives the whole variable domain NAGVMQNPRHLVRRRGQEARLRCSPMKGHSHVYWYRQLPEEGLKFMVYLQKENIIDESGMPKERFSAEFPKEGPSILRIQQVVRGDSAAYFCASSPRTLNGYTFGSGTRLTVV.